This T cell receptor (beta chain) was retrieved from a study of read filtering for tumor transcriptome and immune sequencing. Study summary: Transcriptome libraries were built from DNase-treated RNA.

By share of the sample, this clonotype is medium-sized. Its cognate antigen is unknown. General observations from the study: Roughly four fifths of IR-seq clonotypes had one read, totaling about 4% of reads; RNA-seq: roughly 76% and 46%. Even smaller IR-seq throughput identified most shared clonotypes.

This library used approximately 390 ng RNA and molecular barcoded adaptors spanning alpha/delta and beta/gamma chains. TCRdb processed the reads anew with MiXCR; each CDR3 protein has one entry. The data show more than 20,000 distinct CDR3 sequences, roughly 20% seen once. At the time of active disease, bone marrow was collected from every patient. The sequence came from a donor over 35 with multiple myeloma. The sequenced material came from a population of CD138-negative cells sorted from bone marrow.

CDR3 DNA sequence: TGTGCCAGCAGCTTCAAAGCGGGAGTGGGGAATGAGCAGTTCTTC. It specifies CASSFKAGVGNEQFF. V gene TRBV11-2 combines with J gene TRBJ2-1; TRBD2 matches 8 bases. CDR1 and CDR2 (germline): SGHAT, FQNNGV. The ends lost 3 bases at V and 7 bases at J; junction bases unmatched: 8. The CDR3 runs to 15 residues.